This T cell receptor beta chain was found in a study of identical twins. The sample holds a few counts of this clonotype. The antigen is unknown. This CDR3 has 12 residues. The germline V gene has CDR1 DFQATT and CDR2 SNEGSKA (reference sequence). The germline V and J ends were trimmed by 0 bases and 7 bases, with 8 bases remaining between them. Study results and caveats: With monozygotic twins, out-of-frame TCR alpha sharing exceeded what models estimated.

One entry per CDR3 protein results from TCRdb running MiXCR on the 5' RACE reads. The sample lists about 1.7 million distinct CDR3 sequences; about 32% were seen once. The sample consisted of cord blood. This clonotype was obtained from a newborn girl in good health. The rearrangement joins TRBV20-1 to TRBJ2-3; D ambiguous. For the CDR3, the DNA is TGCAGTGCTAGAGAGGGTCTTTATACGCAGTATTTT. This translates into CSAREGLYTQYF.